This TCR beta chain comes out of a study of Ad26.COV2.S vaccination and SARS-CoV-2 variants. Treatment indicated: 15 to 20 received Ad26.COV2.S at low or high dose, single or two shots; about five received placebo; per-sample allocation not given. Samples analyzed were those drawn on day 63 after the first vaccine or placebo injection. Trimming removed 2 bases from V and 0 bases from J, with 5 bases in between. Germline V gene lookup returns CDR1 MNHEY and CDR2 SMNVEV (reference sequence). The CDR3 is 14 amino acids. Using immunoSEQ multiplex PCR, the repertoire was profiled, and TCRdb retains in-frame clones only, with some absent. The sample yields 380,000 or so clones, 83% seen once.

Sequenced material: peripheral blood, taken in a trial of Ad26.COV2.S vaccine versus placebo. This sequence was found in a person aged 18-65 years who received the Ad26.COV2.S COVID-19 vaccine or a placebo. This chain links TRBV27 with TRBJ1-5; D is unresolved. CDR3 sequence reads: CASSLKSSNQPQHF. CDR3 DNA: TGTGCCAGCAGTTTAAAAAGTAGCAATCAGCCCCAGCATTTT.